These 12 T cell receptor beta chains were all obtained from the same sample, sequenced in a study of cytomegalovirus exposure and HLA in healthy donors. PCR was performed using 60 Vbeta and 13 Jbeta primers. Assay used: immunoSEQ multiplex PCR; TCRdb lists only in-frame clones, some missing. The sample consists of about 170,000 clones, more than 65% of them appearing once. The specimen sequenced was PBMCs. The receptor source for this set is a male donor in good health and CMV-seronegative.

The table lists this clone with a count of one. The V and J genes are TRBV7-6 and TRBJ1-4; 12 nucleotides agree with TRBD1. Germline V lookup: CDR1 SGHVS, CDR2 FNYEAQ. V lost 3 bases, J lost 1 base, and 18 bases stayed unmatched. The CDR3 runs to 22 residues. CDR3 sequence reads: CASSFRPGQGAFSGGTNEKLFF. The DNA for the CDR3 is TGTGCCAGCAGCTTTCGTCCGGGACAGGGGGCGTTTAGTGGTGGAACTAATGAAAAACTGTTTTTT.

The V and J genes are TRBV5-4 and TRBJ2-2; 13 bases line up with TRBD2. There are 15 residues in the CDR3. V gave up 6 bases and J gave up 8 bases; unmatched junction bases: 7. Germline CDR1 SGHNT, CDR2 YYREEE (reference sequence). The DNA for the CDR3 is TGTGCCAGCACCCCGGGACTAGCGGGATCGGGGGAGCTGTTTTTT. This codes for CASTPGLAGSGELFF.

This clone has just a few counts. The rearrangement uses TRBV5-1 and TRBJ2-7; D remains ambiguous. Germline V gene lookup returns CDR1 SGHRS and CDR2 YFSETQ. The CDR3 loop spans 14 amino acids. V dropped 5 bases and J dropped 0 bases, with 12 bases sitting between them. CDR3 residues: CASRTTVASYEQYF. In DNA form, the CDR3 reads TGCGCCAGCAGAACAACAGTTGCCTCCTACGAGCAGTACTTC.

The chain couples TRBV7-9 to TRBJ2-1; the match to TRBD2 covers 11 bases. Trimming took 6 bases from V and 7 from J; bases not matched to a gene: 11. CDR1 is SEHNR and CDR2 is FQNEAQ in the germline V gene (reference sequence). The CDR3 runs to 16 residues. CDR3 DNA: TGTGCCAGCAGGAAGCAGGGGACTAGCGGACGAAATGAGCAGTTCTTC. It encodes CASRKQGTSGRNEQFF.

This chain's CDR3 is CASTWTGGASNEKLFF. The CDR3 nucleotides are TGCGCCAGCACCTGGACAGGGGGCGCCTCTAATGAAAAACTGTTTTTT. V gene TRBV5-1 combines with J gene TRBJ1-4, with 11 bases aligning to TRBD1. V shed 6 bases and J 3 bases; nucleotides not matched to a gene: 7. The CDR3 covers 16 residues. CDR1 SGHRS and CDR2 YFSETQ come from the germline V gene. The full variable domain, rest sourced from reference TRBV5-1 and TRBJ1-4, is KAGVTQTPRYLIKTRGQQVTLSCSPISGHRSVSWYQQTPGQGLQFLFEYFSETQRNKGNFPGRFSGRQFSNSRSEMNVSTLELGDSALYLCASTWTGGASNEKLFFGSGTQLSVL.

Concerning this clone itself: The sample has other DNA sequences that encode this CDR3 too. This chain uses TRBV2 with TRBJ2-7; 7 bases fit TRBD2. The V gene end was trimmed by 7 bases and the J gene end by 2 bases; junction bases not matched to a gene: 14. The CDR3 totals 16 residues. Germline-derived CDR1 and CDR2 are SNHLY and FYNNEI. The CDR3 region has the DNA TGTGCCAGCATCGAGCGGCTAGCGGAGATCGCCTACGAGCAGTACTTC. Its translation: CASIERLAEIAYEQYF.

The chain combines TRBV11-2 with TRBJ2-3, with D uncertain. This CDR3 comprises 11 residues. The germline gives CDR1 SGHAT, CDR2 FQNNGV. V was pared by 4 bases and J by 10 bases, with 9 bases between. The CDR3 is CASSSSRSQYF. The CDR3 nucleotides are TGTGCCAGCAGCTCATCTCGGTCGCAGTATTTT.

This CDR3 reads CASSTKRTSGRGYEQYF. DNA for the CDR3: TGCGCCAGCAGCACAAAAAGGACTAGCGGGAGAGGGTACGAGCAGTACTTC. The chain joins TRBV5-1 to TRBJ2-7; the match to TRBD2 covers 13 bases. There are 17 residues in the CDR3. The ends lost 4 bases at V and 4 bases at J; junction bases unmatched: 11. In germline, CDR1 is SGHRS, CDR2 YFSETQ.

The chain employs TRBV5-6 and TRBJ2-2, with 14 bases aligning to TRBD2. The CDR3 loop spans 18 amino acids. Germline V CDR1 and CDR2: SGHDT, YYEEEE. Germline trimming cut 1 base from V and 4 bases from J; bases unmatched to any gene: 6. This CDR3 reads CASSLPPGLAGGTGELFF. CDR3 coding DNA: TGTGCCAGCAGCTTGCCCCCAGGACTAGCGGGAGGCACCGGGGAGCTGTTTTTT. Full variable domain (remainder filled in from reference TRBV5-6 and TRBJ2-2): DAGVTQSPTHLIKTRGQQVTLRCSPKSGHDTVSWYQQALGQGPQFIFQYYEEEERQRGNFPDRFSGHQFPNYSSELNVNALLLGDSALYLCASSLPPGLAGGTGELFFGEGSRLTVL.

The rearrangement joins TRBV19 to TRBJ1-3; D is perhaps TRBD1 (5 bases). Germline values: CDR1 LNHDA, CDR2 SQIVND (reference sequence). The length of the CDR3 is 14 residues. V gave up 7 bases and J gave up 0 bases, with 10 bases separating them. This CDR3 is CASNRQRSGNTIYF. In DNA form, the CDR3 reads TGTGCCAGTAACAGACAGCGCTCTGGAAACACCATATATTTT. Together with reference TRBV19 and TRBJ1-3, the CDR3 gives the full variable domain: DGGITQSPKYLFRKEGQNVTLSCEQNLNHDAMYWYRQDPGQGLRLIYYSQIVNDFQKGDIAEGYSVSREKKESFPLTVTSAQKNPTAFYLCASNRQRSGNTIYFGEGSWLTVV.

This chain joins TRBV5-1 and TRBJ2-3; maybe TRBD2 (6 bases). The CDR3 sequence is 16 residues long. Deletions cut 4 bases from V and 0 bases from J, with 15 bases between. Per germline, CDR1 SGHRS and CDR2 YFSETQ. In DNA, the CDR3 is TGCGCCAGCAGCCCGGGAGACGGGCCCAGCACAGATACGCAGTATTTT. Its protein product is CASSPGDGPSTDTQYF. Complete variable domain (other parts from reference TRBV5-1 and TRBJ2-3): KAGVTQTPRYLIKTRGQQVTLSCSPISGHRSVSWYQQTPGQGLQFLFEYFSETQRNKGNFPGRFSGRQFSNSRSEMNVSTLELGDSALYLCASSPGDGPSTDTQYFGPGTRLTVL.

The CDR3 is CSGAGDFYDGYTF. The DNA for the CDR3 is TGCAGCGGGGCCGGGGACTTCTATGATGGCTACACCTTC. The rearrangement links TRBV29-1 to TRBJ1-2; a weak D match, TRBD1 (5 bases). Germline V gene lookup returns CDR1 SQVTM and CDR2 ANQGSEA. This CDR3 is 13 amino acids long. Trimming cost V 7 bases and J 6 bases, with 18 bases left between them.